This paragraph covers one T cell receptor (beta chain) sequence. The antigen this receptor binds is unknown. Per-base quality was not reported, and no clone a single base away is much larger than it. Libraries were constructed by the immunoSEQ multiplex PCR assay. A mixture of 60 forward primers for TCR Vbeta segments and 13 reverse primers for TCR Jbeta segments was used in the multiplex PCR. The CDR3 region of rearranged TCR beta genes was amplified from genomic DNA with a multiplex PCR assay. On the Illumina HiSeq System, the amplified TCR beta libraries were sequenced as 87-base-pair reads. The original methods were these. A later analysis tallied roughly 76 million unique TCR beta chains across the 640 or so repertoires, and around 10 million of those chains were shared by two or more donors. A nearest-neighbor algorithm error-corrected the raw reads and collapsed the reads into unique sequences, merging closely related sequences to remove PCR and sequencing errors. Alignment of CDR3 sequences to IMGT reference sequences was used to assign V, D and J gene segments. Each retained sequence needed at least a six-nucleotide match to both a V gene segment and a J gene segment. A rearrangement was called productive if the CDR3 had no stop codons and remained in frame with V and J, and every other rearrangement was called non-productive. CDR3 was defined by IMGT convention, running from the second conserved V-encoded cysteine to the conserved J-encoded phenylalanine. Sequences without an unambiguous match to a single V gene segment were excluded from the earlier analysis of almost 600 of the donors. In an earlier analysis of several hundred of the donors, a V segment was called functional when productive rearrangements were above 56.7%, and segregating when the standard deviation between donors exceeded 5%. To diagnose cytomegalovirus status from the catalog of TCR beta chain sequences, a statistical classification framework was built. V and J gene assignment, in a later analysis, came from comparing TCR nucleotide sequences with IMGT/GENE-DB human TR gene sequences. Using the TCRdist pipeline, a later analysis assigned CDR3 sequences along with most-parsimonious VDJ recombination scenarios. A later analysis defined each TCR beta chain by its CDR3 amino acid sequence plus V-gene family, and excluded reads lacking a unique V-gene family. To address suspected cross-contamination and a sequencing artifact, a later analysis removed 550 to 750 highly shared, low-generation-probability nucleotide sequences. A later analysis calculated a clonal expansion index for each public chain from normalized within-repertoire ranks of inferred template counts. In a later analysis, generation probabilities were computed with a VDJ recombination model fitted to out-of-frame rearrangements, and the resulting probabilities were checked against IGoR. Hypergeometric tests were used in a later analysis to score TCR-TCR, TCR-HLA and TCR-CMV co-occurrence, with a repertoire-size bias correction applied to the TCR pairs. To estimate false discovery rates, a later analysis permuted the HLA or CMV assignments 20 times. In a later analysis, co-occurring TCRs were grouped using DBSCAN, with TCRdist sequence similarity added in when clustering inside HLA-allele-positive subsets. Repertoires with fewer than 30,000 or more than 120,000 public chains, plus five repertoires with anomalous nucleotide sharing, were excluded from co-occurrence clustering. TCRdb mirrors the immuneACCESS table, restricted to in-frame sequences. Some clones are absent from its copies; in checked studies, under half trace to an unresolved V gene, and the reason for the others is unknown. From that table come the V and J calls and clone size; the DNA was used to work out D and trimming. In all, the sample holds around 140,000 clones, and over 70% of those were seen once. The ten largest clones capture about 1.5% of the sample.

The data derive from a study of cytomegalovirus exposure and HLA in healthy donors (TCRdb year 2017). Study-wide context: According to an earlier analysis of 587 of the donors, about 170 million T cells yielded 117 million unique TCR beta sequences and around 300 Gb of sequence data. The aim of the study was to test whether cataloging public T cell receptors could identify signatures of past pathogen exposure. Typing coverage varied by locus: roughly 629-630 donors for A, B, C, DRB1 and DQB1; roughly 510 for DQA1; over 600 for DPA1; approximately 470 for DPB1. HLA typing included class I and class II loci at four-digit resolution. The later analysis used no new phenotypic data to find candidate immune exposures, relying instead on TCR beta sequences and their occurrence across donors. Among the approximately 400 genotyped donors, 81% belonged to the genetic ancestry cluster associated with self-reported Caucasian donors. Every repertoire in the discovery cohort had been generated on one and the same sequencing platform. The study profiled the T cell repertoires of more than 500 subjects by immunosequencing and related them to cytomegalovirus serostatus. Approximately 300 gigabases of sequencing data and 91 million or so unique TCR sequences made up an early release that covered over 550 HLA-typed donors. Among around 400 genotyped donors of the cohort, an average of approximately 240,000 unique TCR beta nucleotide sequences was sequenced per donor, of which about 18% were non-productive. A separate validation cohort of roughly 130 different subjects was used in addition to the approximately 700-subject first cohort. Alongside the repertoire data, information on donor age, sex, ethnicity and CMV serostatus was compiled. Genome-wide SNP genotypes for about 65% of the 666 donors were used in a later genetic analysis, which treated that subset as a discovery cohort. Four or five DR-DQ haplotypes were handled as single units for association and clustering, since linkage in the cohort was strong. A later analysis re-analyzed previously published TCR beta repertoires from approximately 670 donors and added high-resolution HLA genotyping to study TCR occurrence patterns. In an earlier analysis of about 590 of the donors, high-throughput TCR beta sequencing was used to judge whether each TCR beta V gene segment behaved as functional or pseudogenic. To predict cytomegalovirus infection status, the study combined high-throughput TCR immunosequencing, statistical association of individual TCRs with disease status, and machine learning. The full study reports these points: CMV serostatus was the only immune exposure information available for the cohort. Broadly in line with IMGT annotations, most TCR beta V segments showed up in productive rearrangements about 90% or about 30% of the time in an earlier analysis of about 500 of the donors. A later analysis associated about 17,000 TCR beta sequences with specific HLA alleles at a false discovery rate of 0.05. Some IMGT-functional V segments, including TRBV6-2 and TRBV6-3, could not be told apart with the 87-base-pair reads, so those segments were excluded. According to a later analysis, parvovirus B19, influenza, CMV and Epstein-Barr virus appeared linked to several top co-occurrence clusters. It was suggested by the authors that the approach could potentially be generalized to other disease states and immunological phenotypes. V-gene and J-gene trimming of TCR beta chains was associated with a missense DCLRE1C variant in a later genetic analysis, and the association was replicated in an independent cohort. A later analysis found that HLA-associated TCR beta chains were more clonally expanded and had lower generation probabilities than equally common non-associated chains. While some public TCRs were present in many individuals, most TCR sequences turned up only very rarely across donors. A further reported finding was that TCR beta sequences accurately predicted the HLA-A and HLA-B alleles for most subjects in the first cohort. A later analysis found that TCR association rates varied across HLA loci, with DRB1 alleles showing the most associated TCRs and HLA-C alleles the fewest. A later analysis found that most CMV-associated TCR beta chains appeared HLA-restricted, with HLA associations seemingly driven largely by CMV exposure. When HLA alleles, especially DR and DQ, strongly co-occurred, TCR associations were difficult to assign to individual alleles. Because some donors lacked HLA typing at each locus, the association tests relied only on the typed subset. Compared with the roughly 700-donor mean, donors in an Asian-associated ancestry cluster had fewer N-insertions in productive TCRs, according to a later genetic analysis. The study gave a list of roughly 150 TCR beta chains associated with cytomegalovirus. The sequencing pipeline was judged likely to have produced a cluster of highly shared sequence variants as a technical artifact. Because counts were too low, about 18 rarely observed V segments, including chromosome 9 orphons, were excluded from the earlier analysis of around 640 of the donors. The cohort was sequenced for TCR beta chains only, and without alpha or paired-chain data the features that could be detected were limited. In vitro tests confirmed that a few of the cytomegalovirus-associated TCR beta chains recognize cytomegalovirus antigens. Linkage disequilibrium might explain the correlated functional status among segregating V segments, but an unknown experimental factor could not be excluded. The classifier was reported to diagnose cytomegalovirus status with high specificity and sensitivity in both the original cohort and the validation cohort. The presence/absence analyses assumed that sequencing depth was roughly uniform across donors, and that assumption may not be true.

From the cysteine up to the phenylalanine, the CDR3 has a length of 15 residues. Of all the DNA, just the CDR3 is kept, 45 bases in frame from base 1. Clipping removes 5 bases from V and 9 bases from J, with 10 as the unmatched junction base count. CDR1 is given as SGHVS and CDR2 as FQNEAQ, both from the germline V gene. The cohort consisted of 600 or so healthy bone marrow donors. At the time of sampling, all cohort members were nominally healthy, though unrecorded immune exposures were likely present. The donor tested CMV seronegative, placing the donor among the 350 to 400 seronegative members of the cohort. Every donor gave a peripheral blood sample, and the peripheral blood mononuclear cells from that sample were used for TCR beta sequencing. The Qiagen DNeasy Blood Extraction Kit was used to extract genomic DNA from the blood cell samples.

Sequencing was done on a sample of PBMCs. The TCR comes from a young woman in good health and CMV-seronegative. The receptor chain draws on TRBV7-8 and TRBJ2-7, with 13 middle bases fitting TRBD2. The nucleotide sequence reads TGTGCCAGCAGCCCAGGGACTAGCGGGATGGCGAGGCAGTACTTC. Its product reads: CASSPGTSGMARQYF.